The sequence of this T cell receptor (beta chain) was determined in a study of T cell clusters in autoimmune cytopenias. Study in general: TRB sequencing had a median around 51,000 reads and about 2,400 distinct clonotypes per sample.

Each sample's input was about 270 ng genomic DNA, 38,000 or so genome equivalents. One tube held mixed TRB-A and TRB-B primer pools for touch-down PCR. From the multiplex PCR reads, TCRdb lists one entry per CDR3 protein and no DNA. The specimen's table records 9,000 to 13,000 distinct CDR3 sequences. Per the germline V gene, CDR1 is SGHAT and CDR2 is FQDESV (reference sequence). The CDR3 covers 16 residues. These same data were also listed under a study on T cell repertoires in aging, cancer and after chemotherapy. That paper states: Clear clonal overlap appeared across healthy donor samples taken over several months to years. Median generation probability rose over the chemotherapy interval in each cancer cohort, suggesting rebound thymic output.

The chain is built from TRBV11-1 and TRBJ1-2. This receptor was taken from a human donor in good health. Sequenced material: peripheral blood. CDR3 amino acids: CASSLDFGRQGNGYTF.